Listed below are T cell receptor beta chains from one sample, sequenced in a study of control samples from healthy donors and cancer patients. The protocol was immunoSEQ multiplex PCR, while the TCRdb copy is restricted to in-frame clones and leaves out a portion. Altogether roughly 93,000 clones are present, 85% to 90% being singletons, with the ten largest covering about 10%. Sequencing was done on a sample of PBMCs. Source of these receptors: a woman aged 45-59 years with colorectal cancer. Both conserved end residues are part of each CDR3. Each record gives: D gene, clone size, J gene, V gene, CDR3 length, CDR3 DNA, CDR3 protein. D genes are given only for firm matches. Where a row states a size, it is once, few, many or the class of an expanded clone; other rows omit it.

TRBD1 | . | TRBJ2-2 | TRBV6-5 | 13 | TGTGCCAGCAGTAGACAGGGGGCCGGGGAGCTGTTTTTT | CASSRQGAGELFF
. | . | TRBJ2-3 | TRBV6-2/TRBV6-3 | 13 | TGTGCCAGCAGCCGAGAGACCACAGATACGCAGTATTTT | CASSRETTDTQYF
TRBD1 | . | TRBJ1-1 | TRBV7-2 | 13 | TGTGCCAGCCGACAGGGCCAGAACACTGAAGCTTTCTTT | CASRQGQNTEAFF
TRBD1 | . | TRBJ2-1 | TRBV18 | 15 | TGTGCCAGCTCACTGGGGACAGGGATCTACAATGAGCAGTTCTTC | CASSLGTGIYNEQFF
. | . | TRBJ1-1 | TRBV7-8 | 15 | TGTGCCAGCAGCCAGACGGGACGGTCGTACACTGAAGCTTTCTTT | CASSQTGRSYTEAFF
. | . | TRBJ1-2 | TRBV11-1 | 13 | TGTGCCAGCAGCTTAGACGGCAGGGGTGGCTACACCTTC | CASSLDGRGGYTF
TRBD1 | . | TRBJ1-1 | TRBV12-3/TRBV12-4 | 13 | TGTGCCAGCAGTTTGCAGGGGGCTTCTGAAGCTTTCTTT | CASSLQGASEAFF
. | . | TRBJ2-2 | TRBV7-3 | 14 | TGTGCCAGCAGCTTAATGGACAGCACCGGGGAGCTGTTTTTT | CASSLMDSTGELFF
TRBD2 | . | TRBJ2-3 | TRBV4-3 | 19 | TGCGCCAGCAGCCAAGATTGGGGGCTTACTAGCGGGGGACATACAACGCAGTATTTT | CASSQDWGLTSGGHTTQYF
TRBD1 | . | TRBJ1-1 | TRBV12-3/TRBV12-4 | 12 | TGTGCCAGCAGTTTTTGGGGACAGAAAGCTTTCTTT | CASSFWGQKAFF
TRBD1 | . | TRBJ2-5 | TRBV5-4 | 17 | TGTGCCAGCAGCGTGAGTGGACAGGGGTCACTGAGGGAGACCCAGTACTTC | CASSVSGQGSLRETQYF
. | . | TRBJ1-2 | TRBV7-8 | 12 | TGTGCCAGCAGCTTAGTCGGGGAGGGCTACACCTTC | CASSLVGEGYTF
. | . | TRBJ2-6 | TRBV10-1 | 15 | TGCGCCAGCAGTCCGGGTAGAACTGGGGCCAACGTCCTGACTTTC | CASSPGRTGANVLTF
. | . | TRBJ1-6 | TRBV14 | 16 | TGTGCCAGCAGCCAAGGAATTAGTCAGTATAATTCACCCCTCCACTTT | CASSQGISQYNSPLHF
TRBD2 | once | TRBJ2-5 | TRBV3-1/TRBV3-2 | 15 | TGTGCCAGCAGCCAAGGACTAGCGGGGGCGGAGACCCAGTACTTC | CASSQGLAGAETQYF
. | . | TRBJ1-6 | TRBV19 | 17 | TGTGCCAGTAAGATCCGGGCCGTCGACTCCTATAATTCACCCCTCCACTTT | CASKIRAVDSYNSPLHF
TRBD2 | . | TRBJ2-2 | TRBV9 | 15 | TGTGCCAGCAGCTCCCGTGGGGGGGGAACCGGGGAGCTGTTTTTT | CASSSRGGGTGELFF
. | once | TRBJ1-5 | TRBV2 | 15 | TGTGCCAGCAGTGTGGACAGTAGAAGCAATCAGCCCCAGCATTTT | CASSVDSRSNQPQHF
. | . | TRBJ1-6 | TRBV9 | 13 | TGTGCCAGCAGCGTAAGTAGGGATTCACCCCTCCACTTT | CASSVSRDSPLHF
. | . | TRBJ1-3 | TRBV15 | 15 | TGTGCCACCAGCAGAGATTTGGGCTCTGGAAACACCATATATTTT | CATSRDLGSGNTIYF
. | . | TRBJ1-1 | TRBV7-2 | 13 | TGTGCCAGCAGCTTAGACCAGAACACTGAAGCTTTCTTT | CASSLDQNTEAFF
. | few | TRBJ1-1 | TRBV6-5 | 11 | TGTGCCAGCACTAAGGGGTTTGAAGCTTTCTTT | CASTKGFEAFF
. | . | TRBJ2-2 | TRBV21-1 | 19 | TGTGCCAGCAGCAAAGAGGAGCGGGTGGGCTCACGGGGGACCGGGGAGCTGTTTTTT | CASSKEERVGSRGTGELFF
TRBD1 | . | TRBJ2-2 | TRBV2 | 15 | TGTGCCAGCAGTGTGACAGGGGGAGGCACCGGGGAGCTGTTTTTT | CASSVTGGGTGELFF
TRBD1 | . | TRBJ2-2 | TRBV6-4 | 20 | TGTGCCAGGAGAAATCACCGGGACAGGGGTCCCTTCAGGAACACCGGGGAGCTGTTTTTT | CARRNHRDRGPFRNTGELFF
. | . | TRBJ1-1 | TRBV5-5 | 14 | TGTGCCAGCAGCTTCTTCGACTGGAACACTGAAGCTTTCTTT | CASSFFDWNTEAFF
TRBD1 | . | TRBJ1-6 | TRBV19 | 14 | TGTGCCAGTAGTACGGGACAGGAACGATCACCCCTCCACTTT | CASSTGQERSPLHF
TRBD1 | . | TRBJ1-1 | TRBV11-1 | 16 | TGTGCCAGCAGCTTAGATGACAGGGGTCGGGGCACTGAAGCTTTCTTT | CASSLDDRGRGTEAFF
. | . | TRBJ2-5 | TRBV5-1 | 17 | TGCGCCAGCAGCTTGGCCCAAGCAGGGGTAGGAAGAGAGACCCAGTACTTC | CASSLAQAGVGRETQYF
. | once | TRBJ1-1 | TRBV6-2/TRBV6-3 | 15 | TGTGCCAGCAGTTTCGGGGGGCCCCCGGACACTGAAGCTTTCTTT | CASSFGGPPDTEAFF
TRBD1 | few | TRBJ2-1 | TRBV7-3 | 13 | TGTGCCAGCAGCTTGGGACAGCACAATGAGCAGTTCTTC | CASSLGQHNEQFF
TRBD1 | . | TRBJ1-2 | TRBV19 | 15 | TGTGCCAGTAGTATGAGGACAGGGGGCCCTGGAGGCTACACCTTC | CASSMRTGGPGGYTF
TRBD1 | . | TRBJ2-1 | TRBV6-5 | 15 | TGTGCCAGCAGAAGGGACAGCAGCTCCTACAATGAGCAGTTCTTC | CASRRDSSSYNEQFF
. | . | TRBJ1-6 | TRBV19 | 14 | TGTGCCAGTGACTCTCGGGAGTCTAATTCACCCCTCCACTTT | CASDSRESNSPLHF
. | . | TRBJ2-5 | TRBV7-2 | 16 | TGTGCCAGCAGCTTAGATCCGAACAGGGCCCAAGAGACCCAGTACTTC | CASSLDPNRAQETQYF
TRBD1 | . | TRBJ2-1 | TRBV9 | 12 | TGTGCCAGCTCAAAGGGGGCCAATGAGCAGTTCTTC | CASSKGANEQFF
TRBD1 | . | TRBJ1-5 | TRBV9 | 14 | TGTGCCAGCAGCTCAGGGACAGCGAATCAGCCCCAGCATTTT | CASSSGTANQPQHF